The TCR beta chain described here comes from a study of early T cells in non-severe SARS-CoV-2 infection (dated by TCRdb to the early 2020s). Background on the whole study: Because TCR sequencing was done on bulk RNA from unsorted whole blood, the alpha and beta chains could not be paired.

General study outcomes and caveats: VDJdb matching was skewed toward anti-spike CD8 responses and likely underestimated virus-specific expansions by missing private and CD4 specificities.

The study was a case-control design nested within a healthcare worker cohort in London, UK, with weekly nasopharyngeal swab PCR tests and blood sampling. Healthcare workers were recruited between 23 and 31 March 2020, during the week of the UK lockdown, and were followed weekly for up to roughly 16 weeks. Library preparation employed 5' RACE. The sequencer listed for this sample is NextSeq 500. The TCR library protocol attached unique molecular identifiers to individual cDNA molecules to correct for sequencing error and PCR bias. TCR alpha and beta chains were both sequenced, and the abundances of alpha and beta sequences in each sample were closely correlated with each other. For the original study's pipeline: Decombinator V4 was used to annotate TCR sequences for V gene, J gene and CDR3. TCRs were defined as expanded if a significant change between any two time points was detected under a Poisson model with p below 0.0001. TCR abundances were normalised to the total number of TCRs sequenced per sample and expressed as counts per million. TRAV1-2 paired with TRAJ12, TRAJ20 or TRAJ33 defined MAIT TCRs, while TRAV10 paired with TRAJ18 defined iNKT TCRs. VDJdb, accessed on 1 November 2021, was searched for TCRs annotated for CMV, EBV and SARS-CoV-2, and TCRs annotated for more than one antigen were excluded. TCRdb reran the public reads through fastp at Q25 and MiXCR, keeping productive beta chains. For every CDR3 protein sequence, its rows merge into one entry that carries the most common genes and DNA. These V and J calls rely on TCRdb rather than the paper's analysis. For this sample there are tens of thousands of distinct CDR3 sequences; around 11% appear just once. Over 3% of the sample lies in the top ten.

This clonotype was recorded many times. The antigen this receptor binds is unknown. No much larger clone is present one base from it, and per-base qualities are unavailable. According to the germline V gene, CDR1 reads ENHRY and CDR2 reads SYGVKD. V lost 8 bases and J lost 4 bases; the stretch between them is 15 bases long. The CDR3 sequence holds 13 residues, the cysteine and phenylalanine included. The DNA shown is the 39-base CDR3, in frame from base 1. The specimen sequenced was whole blood. The rearranged chain carries TRBV10-3 and TRBJ2-7, with a weak D call of TRBD2 (5 bases match). This TCR was sampled from an adult who was a healthcare worker with PCR-confirmed SARS-CoV-2 infection or an uninfected control (not recorded which). The bases are TGTGCCATCGGAAGTGGAGAGGGTTACGAGCAGTACTTC. The encoded protein is CAIGSGEGYEQYF.